A selection of T cell receptor beta chains follows, all from one sample in a study of post-analysis software for immune sequencing data. One entry per CDR3 protein results from TCRdb running MiXCR on the PCR reads. The table has about 160,000 distinct CDR3 sequences, under 40% seen once. The sample here was blood, taken after autologous hematopoietic stem cell transplantation. These receptors originate from a girl under 18 with multiple sclerosis. The CDR3 runs from the conserved cysteine through the conserved F or W. Each record gives: J gene, D gene, V gene, clone size, CDR3 protein, CDR3 DNA. The D gene is left open where the match is weak. Clone size is given for some rows only: seen once, a few or many times, or a class if the clone is expanded.

j_gene: TRBJ2-7; d_gene: TRBD1; v_gene: TRBV6-5; abundance: .; CDR3aa: CASSYSRDSYEQYF; CDR3nt: TGTGCCAGCAGTTACTCGAGGGACAGCTACGAGCAGTACTTC
j_gene: TRBJ2-5; d_gene: .; v_gene: TRBV27; abundance: .; CDR3aa: CASGKLHGETQYF; CDR3nt: TGTGCCAGCGGTAAACTGCATGGGGAGACCCAGTACTTC
j_gene: TRBJ2-7; d_gene: TRBD2; v_gene: TRBV4-3; abundance: few; CDR3aa: CASSQDLTSGTYEQYF; CDR3nt: TGCGCCAGCAGCCAAGATCTGACTAGCGGTACCTACGAGCAGTACTTC
j_gene: TRBJ2-1; d_gene: TRBD2; v_gene: TRBV10-3; abundance: few; CDR3aa: CAISVRAGAGVVINEQFF; CDR3nt: TGTGCCATCAGTGTTAGAGCGGGGGCCGGTGTGGTGATCAATGAGCAGTTCTTC
j_gene: TRBJ2-3; d_gene: .; v_gene: TRBV13; abundance: .; CDR3aa: CASNPEGNTQYF; CDR3nt: TGTGCCAGCAACCCAGAGGGGAATACGCAGTATTTT
j_gene: TRBJ2-7; d_gene: .; v_gene: TRBV24-1; abundance: .; CDR3aa: CATSDRDFGPYEQYF; CDR3nt: TGTGCCACCAGTGATCGGGACTTCGGCCCCTACGAGCAGTACTTC
j_gene: TRBJ1-1; d_gene: TRBD1; v_gene: TRBV12-3/TRBV12-4; abundance: .; CDR3aa: CASSGTGDYGKAFF; CDR3nt: TGTGCCAGCAGTGGGACAGGGGACTACGGAAAAGCTTTCTTT
j_gene: TRBJ2-3; d_gene: .; v_gene: TRBV4-2; abundance: .; CDR3aa: CASSPRDRSKADTQYF; CDR3nt: TGTGCCAGCAGCCCGAGGGACCGGAGTAAGGCAGATACGCAGTATTTT
j_gene: TRBJ2-7; d_gene: .; v_gene: TRBV20-1; abundance: few; CDR3aa: CSARVGSFSSYEQYF; CDR3nt: TGCAGTGCTAGAGTGGGAAGTTTCAGCTCCTACGAGCAGTACTTC
j_gene: TRBJ2-2; d_gene: .; v_gene: TRBV10-3; abundance: .; CDR3aa: CAIRAGSNTGELFF; CDR3nt: TGTGCCATCAGGGCGGGATCGAACACCGGGGAGCTGTTTTTT
j_gene: TRBJ2-7; d_gene: TRBD1; v_gene: TRBV29-1; abundance: few; CDR3aa: CSVDPGQGSYEQYF; CDR3nt: TGCAGCGTTGACCCGGGACAGGGCTCCTACGAGCAGTACTTC
j_gene: TRBJ2-3; d_gene: .; v_gene: TRBV9; abundance: .; CDR3aa: CASSVGGGFRTDTQYF; CDR3nt: TGTGCCAGCAGCGTAGGGGGAGGTTTTCGCACAGATACGCAGTATTTT
j_gene: TRBJ2-1; d_gene: TRBD2; v_gene: TRBV29-1; abundance: .; CDR3aa: CSVEGFELANYNEQFF; CDR3nt: TGCAGCGTTGAAGGCTTCGAACTAGCGAACTACAATGAGCAGTTCTTC
j_gene: TRBJ2-3; d_gene: TRBD2; v_gene: TRBV13; abundance: .; CDR3aa: CASSSSGTPSTDTRYF; CDR3nt: TGTGCCAGCAGTTCCAGCGGGACTCCCTCCACAGATACGCGGTATTTT
j_gene: TRBJ1-3; d_gene: TRBD1; v_gene: TRBV29-1; abundance: .; CDR3aa: CSVSTGGGNTIYF; CDR3nt: TGCAGCGTTTCGACAGGGGGTGGAAACACCATATATTTT
j_gene: TRBJ2-7; d_gene: .; v_gene: TRBV7-9; abundance: .; CDR3aa: CASSSTMDNYEQYF; CDR3nt: TGTGCCAGCAGCTCGACCATGGACAACTACGAGCAGTACTTC
j_gene: TRBJ1-1; d_gene: .; v_gene: TRBV24-1; abundance: few; CDR3aa: CATSDPSSPEAFF; CDR3nt: TGTGCCACCAGTGATCCCTCTAGTCCCGAAGCTTTCTTT
j_gene: TRBJ2-1; d_gene: TRBD2; v_gene: TRBV20-1; abundance: few; CDR3aa: CSARGISGTPQTEQFF; CDR3nt: TGCAGTGCTAGAGGCATTAGCGGGACCCCGCAGACGGAGCAGTTCTTC
j_gene: TRBJ2-3; d_gene: .; v_gene: TRBV3-1; abundance: few; CDR3aa: CASSQDRGVDTQYF; CDR3nt: TGTGCCAGCAGCCAAGATCGTGGAGTGGATACGCAGTATTTT
j_gene: TRBJ2-7; d_gene: TRBD2; v_gene: TRBV28; abundance: .; CDR3aa: CASSLWSSGSGEQYF; CDR3nt: TGTGCCAGCAGTTTATGGTCTAGCGGGAGCGGGGAGCAGTACTTC
j_gene: TRBJ1-1; d_gene: .; v_gene: TRBV20-1; abundance: .; CDR3aa: CSARDDTQGLEAFF; CDR3nt: TGCAGTGCTAGAGATGACACGCAGGGACTTGAGGCTTTCTTT
j_gene: TRBJ2-1; d_gene: .; v_gene: TRBV20-1; abundance: few; CDR3aa: CSATASPDGEQFF; CDR3nt: TGCAGTGCAACAGCGAGCCCTGACGGAGAGCAGTTCTTC
j_gene: TRBJ2-1; d_gene: .; v_gene: TRBV7-2; abundance: .; CDR3aa: CASSQRNSYNEQFF; CDR3nt: TGTGCCAGCAGCCAAAGGAACTCCTACAATGAGCAGTTCTTC
j_gene: TRBJ1-2; d_gene: .; v_gene: TRBV28; abundance: few; CDR3aa: CASSSGTPSSAGYTF; CDR3nt: TGTGCCAGCAGCTCCGGGACACCCTCCAGCGCGGGCTACACCTTC
j_gene: TRBJ2-3; d_gene: TRBD1; v_gene: TRBV7-2; abundance: few; CDR3aa: CASSLASTGGLHPQYF; CDR3nt: TGTGCCAGCAGCTTAGCGTCAACAGGGGGACTCCATCCGCAGTATTTT
j_gene: TRBJ2-3; d_gene: .; v_gene: TRBV6-5; abundance: few; CDR3aa: CASSPSRGTDTQYF; CDR3nt: TGTGCCAGCAGTCCTAGCCGGGGTACAGATACGCAGTATTTT
j_gene: TRBJ2-3; d_gene: .; v_gene: TRBV7-2; abundance: .; CDR3aa: CAIAENSRWDTQYF; CDR3nt: TGTGCCATAGCCGAAAACAGCAGGTGGGATACGCAGTATTTT
j_gene: TRBJ2-7; d_gene: TRBD2; v_gene: TRBV6-5; abundance: few; CDR3aa: CASSPAGGPSGEQYF; CDR3nt: TGTGCCAGCAGCCCAGCGGGAGGGCCATCAGGCGAGCAGTACTTC
j_gene: TRBJ2-7; d_gene: TRBD2; v_gene: TRBV5-6; abundance: few; CDR3aa: CASSSLWTSGIYEQYF; CDR3nt: TGTGCCAGCAGCTCCCTCTGGACTAGCGGGATCTACGAGCAGTACTTC
j_gene: TRBJ2-3; d_gene: TRBD2; v_gene: TRBV7-3; abundance: .; CDR3aa: CASSLAGADTRYF; CDR3nt: TGTGCCAGCAGCTTAGCGGGAGCAGATACGCGGTATTTT
j_gene: TRBJ1-2; d_gene: .; v_gene: TRBV5-6; abundance: .; CDR3aa: CASSLAAAGGYTF; CDR3nt: TGTGCCAGCAGCTTGGCCGCCGCGGGCGGCTACACCTTC
j_gene: TRBJ2-1; d_gene: TRBD2; v_gene: TRBV20-1; abundance: .; CDR3aa: CSASPPGLAVYNEQFF; CDR3nt: TGCAGTGCCTCCCCTCCGGGACTAGCGGTCTACAATGAGCAGTTCTTC
j_gene: TRBJ1-1; d_gene: .; v_gene: TRBV20-1; abundance: few; CDR3aa: CSARNINTEAFF; CDR3nt: TGCAGTGCTAGAAATATCAACACTGAAGCTTTCTTT
j_gene: TRBJ2-3; d_gene: TRBD2; v_gene: TRBV4-1; abundance: few; CDR3aa: CASSQDPGGGSTDTQYF; CDR3nt: TGCGCCAGCAGCCAAGATCCAGGCGGGGGTAGCACAGATACGCAGTATTTT
j_gene: TRBJ2-1; d_gene: .; v_gene: TRBV3-1; abundance: .; CDR3aa: CASSPRSSLAQLGQFF; CDR3nt: TGTGCCAGCAGCCCTCGGTCTAGCTTAGCCCAATTAGGGCAGTTCTTC
j_gene: TRBJ2-5; d_gene: TRBD1; v_gene: TRBV24-1; abundance: .; CDR3aa: CATSDRANQETQYF; CDR3nt: TGTGCCACCAGCGACAGGGCGAACCAAGAGACCCAGTACTTC
j_gene: TRBJ2-1; d_gene: TRBD2; v_gene: TRBV7-8; abundance: few; CDR3aa: CASSHRAIAGESPFF; CDR3nt: TGTGCCAGCAGCCATAGAGCGATAGCGGGAGAGTCTCCGTTCTTC
j_gene: TRBJ2-6; d_gene: TRBD2; v_gene: TRBV20-1; abundance: few; CDR3aa: CSARGTSGGSSGANVLTF; CDR3nt: TGCAGTGCTAGGGGGACTAGCGGGGGGTCCTCTGGGGCCAACGTCCTGACTTTC
j_gene: TRBJ2-1; d_gene: TRBD2; v_gene: TRBV5-1; abundance: .; CDR3aa: CASSLQTSGYNEQFF; CDR3nt: TGCGCCAGCAGCCTCCAGACTAGCGGTTACAATGAGCAGTTCTTC
j_gene: TRBJ2-1; d_gene: TRBD1; v_gene: TRBV5-1; abundance: .; CDR3aa: CASSWAQGGNEQFF; CDR3nt: TGCGCCAGCAGCTGGGCACAGGGGGGCAATGAGCAGTTCTTC
j_gene: TRBJ2-1; d_gene: TRBD2; v_gene: TRBV3-1; abundance: .; CDR3aa: CASSPLVAGGSNEQFF; CDR3nt: TGTGCCAGCAGCCCCCTCGTAGCGGGGGGCTCCAATGAGCAGTTCTTC
j_gene: TRBJ2-7; d_gene: .; v_gene: TRBV7-6; abundance: .; CDR3aa: CASSPDGIVSYEQYF; CDR3nt: TGTGCCAGCAGCCCGGACGGGATTGTCTCCTACGAGCAGTACTTC
j_gene: TRBJ1-2; d_gene: .; v_gene: TRBV11-2; abundance: .; CDR3aa: CASSLGGARTNYGYTF; CDR3nt: TGTGCCAGCAGCTTAGGAGGGGCCCGTACTAACTATGGCTACACCTTC
j_gene: TRBJ2-1; d_gene: .; v_gene: TRBV20-1; abundance: .; CDR3aa: CSARVDDTSYNEQFF; CDR3nt: TGCAGTGCTAGAGTCGACGATACATCCTACAATGAGCAGTTCTTC
j_gene: TRBJ2-4; d_gene: .; v_gene: TRBV20-1; abundance: .; CDR3aa: CSATLDSATNEKLYF; CDR3nt: TGCAGTGCTACCCTGGACAGTGCAACTAATGAAAAACTGTACTTC